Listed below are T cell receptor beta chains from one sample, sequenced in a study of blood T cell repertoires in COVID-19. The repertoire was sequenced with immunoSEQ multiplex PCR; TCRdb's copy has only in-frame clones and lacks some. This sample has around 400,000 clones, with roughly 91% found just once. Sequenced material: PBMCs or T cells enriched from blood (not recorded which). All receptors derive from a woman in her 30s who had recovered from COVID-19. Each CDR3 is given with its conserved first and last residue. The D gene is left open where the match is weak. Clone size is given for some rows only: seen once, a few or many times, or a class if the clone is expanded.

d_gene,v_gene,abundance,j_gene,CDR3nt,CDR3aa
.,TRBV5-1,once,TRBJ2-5,TGCGCCAGCAGCTTGGCCCTTGAAGAGACCCAGTACTTC,CASSLALEETQYF
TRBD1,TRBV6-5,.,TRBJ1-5,TGTGCCAGCAGTCGGACAGGGGGAGATCAGCCCCAGCATTTT,CASSRTGGDQPQHF
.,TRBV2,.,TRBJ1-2,TGTGCCAGCAGTGAACAGGTTAACTATGGCTACACCTTC,CASSEQVNYGYTF
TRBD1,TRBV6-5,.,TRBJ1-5,TGTGCCAGCAGCCAACAGGGGCGCAATCAGCCCCAGCATTTT,CASSQQGRNQPQHF
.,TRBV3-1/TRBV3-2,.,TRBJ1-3,TGTGCCAGCAGCCAGAGTAGAGGGAGCTCTGGAAACACCATATATTTT,CASSQSRGSSGNTIYF
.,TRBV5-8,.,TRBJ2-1,TGTGCCAGCAGCCTATTTGCTAGCCGGTCCTACAATGAGCAGTTCTTC,CASSLFASRSYNEQFF
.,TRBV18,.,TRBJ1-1,TGTGCCAGCTCAGGTGGATACAGCACTGAAGCTTTCTTT,CASSGGYSTEAFF
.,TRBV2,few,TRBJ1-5,TGTGCCAGCAGTGAAAGGACAGCCCAATCGCGGCCCCAGCATTTT,CASSERTAQSRPQHF
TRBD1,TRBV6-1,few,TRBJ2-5,TGTGCCAGCAGTGAACGGGGACAGGGCGAGACCCAGTACTTC,CASSERGQGETQYF
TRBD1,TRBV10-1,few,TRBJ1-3,TGCGCCAGCCCCCGGGACAGGGGGACTGGAAACACCATATATTTT,CASPRDRGTGNTIYF
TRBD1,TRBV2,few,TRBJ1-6,TGTGCCAGCAGGGAAGACAGGGGCTCACCCCTCCACTTT,CASREDRGSPLHF
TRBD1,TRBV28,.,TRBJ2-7,TGTGCCAGCAGTTTTGGACTGCCCCTTTTGGCGGGACAGGGGAGGTACGAGCAGTACTTC,CASSFGLPLLAGQGRYEQYF
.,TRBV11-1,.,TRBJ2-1,TGTGCCAGCAGACTGGAGGGTTCCTACAATGAGCAGTTCTTC,CASRLEGSYNEQFF
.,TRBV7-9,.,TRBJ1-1,TGTGCCAGCAGCCCTTCGGGGAACACTGAAGCTTTCTTT,CASSPSGNTEAFF
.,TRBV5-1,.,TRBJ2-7,TGCGCCAGCAGCTTGGCAGGGGCCGGCTACGAGCAGTACTTC,CASSLAGAGYEQYF
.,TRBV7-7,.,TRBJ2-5,TGTGCCAGCAGCTTAGAGGAGGGTTCGGTAGAGACCCAGTACTTC,CASSLEEGSVETQYF
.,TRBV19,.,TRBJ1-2,TGTGCCAGTAGTAGAACAGGGTCGGACTATGGCTACACCTTC,CASSRTGSDYGYTF
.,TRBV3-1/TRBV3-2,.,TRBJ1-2,TGTGCCAGCAGTAGACGGGGGGCTCGGGGCTACACCTTC,CASSRRGARGYTF
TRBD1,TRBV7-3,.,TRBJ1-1,TGTGCCAGCAGCCTAGTGCCGAAGACAGGGACCATACCCTCCCCGGCTTTCTTT,CASSLVPKTGTIPSPAFF
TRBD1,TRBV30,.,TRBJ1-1,TGTGCCTGGAGTGTTCCCAGACAGGGCCACACTGAAGCTTTCTTT,CAWSVPRQGHTEAFF
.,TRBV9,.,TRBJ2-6,TGTGCCAGCAGCCCTCAGGCAATTGGGGCCAACGTCCTGACTTTC,CASSPQAIGANVLTF
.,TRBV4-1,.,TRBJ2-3,TGCGCCAGCAGCCACGTAGACACAGATACGCAGTATTTT,CASSHVDTDTQYF
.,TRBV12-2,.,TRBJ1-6,TGTGCAAGTCGCCCCAAGATGAGGTACGGGGATGGTCCCCTCCACTTT,CASRPKMRYGDGPLHF
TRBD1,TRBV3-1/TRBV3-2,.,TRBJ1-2,TGTGCCAGCAGCCAGAAACAGGGGGCTTGGGGCTACACCTTC,CASSQKQGAWGYTF
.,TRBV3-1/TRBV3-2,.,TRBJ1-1,TGTGCCAGCAGCCAAGATCGCGTGAACACTGAAGCTTTCTTT,CASSQDRVNTEAFF
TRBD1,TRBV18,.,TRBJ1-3,TGTGCCAGCTCGGCCGGGACAGACTCTGGAAACACCATATATTTT,CASSAGTDSGNTIYF
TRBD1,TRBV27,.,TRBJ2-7,TGTGCCAGCAGTGCCCAGGGGGTCCCCTACGAGCAGTACTTC,CASSAQGVPYEQYF
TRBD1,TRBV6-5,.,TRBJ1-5,TGTGCCAGCAGTTACTCTGGGACAGGGGGCAAGGGCCCCCAGCATTTT,CASSYSGTGGKGPQHF
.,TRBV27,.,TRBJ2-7,TGTGCCAGCAGTTTACGTCTCACGGGGTCTCGGGTCCCTTACGAGCAGTACTTC,CASSLRLTGSRVPYEQYF
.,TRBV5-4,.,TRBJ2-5,TGTGCCAGCAGCTTGCCACAACAAGAGACCCAGTACTTC,CASSLPQQETQYF
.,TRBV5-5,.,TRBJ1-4,TGTGCCAGCACCTTCTATGCGGGGGGTGCTAATGAAAAACTGTTTTTT,CASTFYAGGANEKLFF
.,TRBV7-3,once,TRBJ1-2,TGTGCCAGCAGCTTACTTGGAGAGGATGGCTACACCTTC,CASSLLGEDGYTF
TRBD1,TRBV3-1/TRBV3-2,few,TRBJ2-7,TGTGCCAGCAGCCAGTCCGGGAATGACAGGGGGCGCTACGAGCAGTACTTC,CASSQSGNDRGRYEQYF
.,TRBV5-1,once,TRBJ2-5,TGCGCCAGCACCATGGGGGGTAGAGAGACCCAGTACTTC,CASTMGGRETQYF
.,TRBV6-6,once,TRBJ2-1,TGTGCCAGCAGTTTAAGGACAGACCACTACAATGAGCAGTTCTTC,CASSLRTDHYNEQFF
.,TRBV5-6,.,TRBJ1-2,TGTGCCAGCAGCAGCGGGGGTATTGGCTACACCTTC,CASSSGGIGYTF
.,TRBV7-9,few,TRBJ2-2,TGTGCCAGCAGCCCCCCAGGCAGGGAGCTGTTTTTT,CASSPPGRELFF
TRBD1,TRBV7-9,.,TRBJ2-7,TGTGCCACCGGAACAGGGGTAAGCTCCTACGAGCAGTACTTC,CATGTGVSSYEQYF
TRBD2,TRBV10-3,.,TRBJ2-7,TGTGCCATCAGTGGGACTAGCGCTTTCTACGAGCAGTACTTC,CAISGTSAFYEQYF
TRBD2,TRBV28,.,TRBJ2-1,TGTGCCAGCAGTCCTAGCGGGAATATTTACAATGAGCAGTTCTTC,CASSPSGNIYNEQFF
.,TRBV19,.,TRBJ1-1,TGTGCCAGTAGTATCGGCAGTTTAGCCACTGAAGCTTTCTTT,CASSIGSLATEAFF
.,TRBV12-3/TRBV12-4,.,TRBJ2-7,TGTGCCAGCAGTGCGGGACCTAACTACGAGCAGTACTTC,CASSAGPNYEQYF